This T cell receptor beta chain was retrieved from a study of blood T cell repertoires in COVID-19. Study-wide context: Donors in the United States, Italy and Spain gave samples during acute or convalescent COVID-19.

Original analysis: Amplifying reference gene primers gave estimates of nucleated cell counts. Repertoires were generated with immunoSEQ multiplex PCR, while TCRdb's copy carries only in-frame clones and drops some. D and trimming were read from the DNA, whereas the V and J calls and clone size are those reported in that table. The sample contains around 240,000 clones, roughly 84% of which appear only once. The CDR3 is made up of 11 amino acids. V lost 5 bases and J lost 7, with 10 bases in between. The germline CDR1 and CDR2 sequences are DFQATT and SNEGSKA (reference sequence). The chain links TRBV20-1 to TRBJ2-3, with D uncertain. This receptor was obtained from a woman in her 40s who had recovered from COVID-19. Sequenced material: peripheral blood. Written as DNA, the CDR3 is TGCAGTGCTTTCCACTCGAATACGCAGTATTTT. Its protein is CSAFHSNTQYF.